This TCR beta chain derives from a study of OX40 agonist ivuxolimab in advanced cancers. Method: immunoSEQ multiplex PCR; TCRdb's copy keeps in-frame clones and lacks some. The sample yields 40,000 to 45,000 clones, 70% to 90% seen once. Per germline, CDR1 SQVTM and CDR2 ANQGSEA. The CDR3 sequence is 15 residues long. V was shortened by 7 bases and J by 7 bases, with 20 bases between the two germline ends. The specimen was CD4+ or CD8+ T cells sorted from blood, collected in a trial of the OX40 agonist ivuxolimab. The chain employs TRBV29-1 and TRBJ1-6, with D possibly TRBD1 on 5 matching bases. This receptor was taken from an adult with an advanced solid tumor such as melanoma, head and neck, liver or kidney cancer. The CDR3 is CSADRSAGKNSPLHF. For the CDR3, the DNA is TGCAGCGCCGACCGGTCGGCAGGGAAGAATTCACCCCTCCACTTT.